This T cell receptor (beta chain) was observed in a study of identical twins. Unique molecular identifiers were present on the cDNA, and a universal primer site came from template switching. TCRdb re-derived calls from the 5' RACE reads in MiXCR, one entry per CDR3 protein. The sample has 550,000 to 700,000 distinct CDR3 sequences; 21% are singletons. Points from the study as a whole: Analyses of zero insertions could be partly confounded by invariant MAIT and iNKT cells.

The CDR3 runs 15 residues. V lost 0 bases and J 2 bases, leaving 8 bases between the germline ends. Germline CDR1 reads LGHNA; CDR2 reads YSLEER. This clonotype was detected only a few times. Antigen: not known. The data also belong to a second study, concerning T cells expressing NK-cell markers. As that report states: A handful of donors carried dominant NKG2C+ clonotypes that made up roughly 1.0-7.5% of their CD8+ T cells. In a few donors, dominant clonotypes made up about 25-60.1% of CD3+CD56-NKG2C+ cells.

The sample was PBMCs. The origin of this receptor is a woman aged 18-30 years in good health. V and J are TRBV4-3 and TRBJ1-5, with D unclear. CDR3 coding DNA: TGCGCCAGCAGCCAAGATCGGTTTGGCAATCAGCCCCAGCATTTT. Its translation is CASSQDRFGNQPQHF.